The 17 T cell receptor beta chains listed next were all sequenced from one sample in a study of human T cells and chemical hapten exposure. TCRdb re-called the RACE reads through MiXCR, storing one row per CDR3 protein. The data show about 260,000 distinct CDR3 sequences, approximately 8.6% seen once. Time point meaning: pre-sensitization, week 0. Indicated treatment: therapeutic diphenylcyclopropenone sensitization with weekly scalp DPC. The material was whole blood, obtained in connection with sensitization to the hapten diphenylcyclopropenone (DPC). The receptor source for this set is a woman aged 40 to 50 with alopecia areata. Some clones in this sample may be carry-over from other donors' samples.

V usage is TRBV20-1 and J usage is TRBJ1-1; possible D gene TRBD1, 5 bases. The ends were cut back, 1 base at V and 5 bases at J, with 17 bases in the middle. The CDR3 is made up of 15 amino acids. Germline CDR1 and CDR2: DFQATT and SNEGSKA (reference sequence). In DNA form, the CDR3 reads TGCAGTGCTAGAGGGGACGGATCTTTTGAGACTGAAGCTTTCTTT. This codes for CSARGDGSFETEAFF.

This clonotype was seen just once. The chain has TRBV20-1 and TRBJ2-7; unclear D gene. The germline V gene encodes CDR1 DFQATT and CDR2 SNEGSKA (reference sequence). V was shortened by 6 bases and J by 6 bases, with 21 bases between the two germline ends. The CDR3 spans 14 residues. CDR3 DNA: TGCAGTGCCCATTTTTCCGGACCGACCTCCGAGCAGTACTTC. This codes for CSAHFSGPTSEQYF.

This clonotype was recorded a few times. The V gene is TRBV14, the J gene TRBJ1-1, with D unresolved. This CDR3 has 12 residues. The germline V gene encodes CDR1 SGHDN and CDR2 FVKESK. The V gene lost 3 bases and the J gene lost 1 base, with 3 bases spanning the gap. The CDR3 loop is CASSQKNTEAFF. In nucleotides, the CDR3 is TGTGCCAGCAGCCAGAAGAACACTGAAGCTTTCTTT.

This clonotype has a count of ten or more. The CDR3 loop reads CSARGVDLPNEQFF. Written as DNA, the CDR3 is TGCAGTGCTAGAGGGGTGGACCTACCCAATGAGCAGTTCTTC. V is TRBV20-1 and J is TRBJ2-1, with D unclear. V dropped 1 base and J dropped 6 bases, with 13 bases sitting between them. The germline V gene encodes CDR1 DFQATT and CDR2 SNEGSKA (reference sequence). The CDR3 sequence is 14 residues long.

The rearrangement uses TRBV5-1 and TRBJ2-3; 9 bases fit TRBD1. Germline values: CDR1 SGHRS, CDR2 YFSETQ. This CDR3 spans 15 amino acids. The V and J ends lost 3 bases and 4 bases, in that order; junction bases with no gene match: 6. The CDR3 region has the DNA TGCGCCAGCAGCTGGAGCGGACAGGGGCCAGATACGCAGTATTTT. Protein sequence: CASSWSGQGPDTQYF. The full variable domain, with the rest looked up from reference TRBV5-1 and TRBJ2-3, is KAGVTQTPRYLIKTRGQQVTLSCSPISGHRSVSWYQQTPGQGLQFLFEYFSETQRNKGNFPGRFSGRQFSNSRSEMNVSTLELGDSALYLCASSWSGQGPDTQYFGPGTRLTVL.

The V and J genes are TRBV28 and TRBJ2-7; TRBD1 aligns across 7 bases. V shed 5 bases and J 2 bases; nucleotides not matched to a gene: 6. The germline V gene has CDR1 MDHEN and CDR2 SYDVKM. CDR3 length equals 14 residues. The CDR3 loop is CASSGRTGAYEQYF. In DNA, the CDR3 is TGTGCCAGCAGTGGGCGAACAGGGGCCTACGAGCAGTACTTC.

This clonotype was counted between two and nine times. The rearrangement links TRBV18 to TRBJ2-7; maybe TRBD1 (6 bases). The CDR3 covers 13 residues. Germline CDR1 and CDR2: KGHSH and LQKENI. V lost 3 bases to trimming and J lost 4 bases, with 10 bases between them. The CDR3: CASSPPGQYEQYF. The CDR3 DNA sequence: TGTGCCAGCTCACCTCCTGGACAGTACGAGCAGTACTTC.

With regard to this clonotype: A much larger clone differs by one base, so this may be a read error. The chain uses TRBV28 and TRBJ1-5; perhaps TRBD1 as D (5 bases). Germline assignment: CDR1 MDHEN and CDR2 SYDVKM. V lost 3 bases, J lost 2 bases, and 8 bases lay in between. The CDR3 contains 14 residues. CDR3 region: CASSFPGGNQPQHF. CDR3 sequence (DNA): TGTGCCAGCAGTTTCCCGGGGGGCAATCAGCCCCAGCATTTT.

This rearrangement joins TRBV29-1 to TRBJ2-7; D is unresolved. V was cut by 4 bases and J by 2 bases, with 12 bases left in between. The CDR3 covers 13 residues. CDR1 SQVTM and CDR2 ANQGSEA come from the germline V gene. DNA of the CDR3: TGCAGCGTTGGGGCAGGTACTACCTACGAGCAGTACTTC. Amino acid sequence: CSVGAGTTYEQYF.

V usage is TRBV7-3 and J usage is TRBJ2-3; possibly TRBD2 for D (6 bases). The CDR3 runs 16 residues. Germline assignment: CDR1 SGHTA and CDR2 FQGTGA. Trimming took 5 bases from V and 1 from J, leaving 16 bases between them. CDR3: CASSPGAAPGTDTQYF. The CDR3 coding sequence is TGTGCCAGCAGCCCGGGAGCGGCCCCGGGCACAGATACGCAGTATTTT.

This clonotype was seen a few times. The chain is built from TRBV6-4 and TRBJ2-1; perhaps TRBD2 as D (6 bases). This CDR3 contains 15 residues. V shed 3 bases and J shed 9 bases, with 18 bases lying between them. Germline V CDR1 and CDR2: MRHNA, SNTAGT. The CDR3 DNA sequence: TGTGCCAGCAGTGAAGGTCCAGGACTATATGGTGAGCAGTTCTTC. Protein sequence: CASSEGPGLYGEQFF.

This clonotype was detected a few times. The V gene is TRBV20-1, the J gene TRBJ2-1; 10 bases line up with TRBD2. The germline CDR1 and CDR2 sequences are DFQATT and SNEGSKA (reference sequence). The CDR3 consists of 15 residues. V shed 1 base and J 0 bases; nucleotides not matched to a gene: 0. The CDR3 region is CSARASGSSYNEQFF. In DNA, the CDR3 is TGCAGTGCTAGAGCTAGCGGGAGCTCCTACAATGAGCAGTTCTTC.

In its sample, this clonotype was seen a few times. The V and J genes are TRBV20-1 and TRBJ2-7, with D unclear. Trimming removed 5 bases from V and 2 bases from J, with 13 bases in between. The germline CDR1 and CDR2 sequences are DFQATT and SNEGSKA (reference sequence). The CDR3 runs 13 residues. The CDR3 coding sequence is TGCAGTGCTCCGGTTGGCAAGGCCTACGAGCAGTACTTC. Residues: CSAPVGKAYEQYF.

This clonotype was seen once. The gene calls are TRBV4-2 and TRBJ2-3, with 9 bases lining up with TRBD1. CDR1 and CDR2 from the germline V gene are LGHNA and YNFKEQ. J gave up 4 bases and V 6 bases, and 5 bases lay outside the gene matches. This CDR3 has 14 residues. The CDR3 spells CASSSDRGPDTQYF. The CDR3 DNA follows: TGTGCCAGCAGTTCGGACAGGGGCCCAGATACGCAGTATTTT.

At least ten counts were recorded for this clonotype. This CDR3 reads CASSLTPRVDGYTF. DNA for the CDR3: TGTGCCAGCAGCTTGACTCCCAGGGTCGATGGCTACACCTTC. V usage is TRBV7-9 and J usage is TRBJ1-2; tentative D call: TRBD1 (5 bases). Trimming cost V 3 bases and J 6 bases, with 14 bases left between them. There are 14 residues in the CDR3. Germline V CDR1 and CDR2: SEHNR, FQNEAQ (reference sequence).

In its sample, this clonotype was seen a few times. V usage is TRBV7-8 and J usage is TRBJ1-4; D gene unclear. There are 15 residues in the CDR3. Germline V gene sequence: CDR1 SGHVS, CDR2 FQNEAQ. V gave up 1 base and J gave up 4 bases, with 10 bases separating them. The CDR3 here is CASSLDHGFNEKLFF. DNA for the CDR3: TGTGCCAGCAGCTTAGACCACGGCTTTAATGAAAAACTGTTTTTT.

V gene TRBV28 combines with J gene TRBJ1-1; 9 nucleotides align to TRBD1. This CDR3 is built from 14 residues. With V trimmed by 9 bases and J by 2 bases, 7 bases remained unmatched. Germline assignment: CDR1 MDHEN and CDR2 SYDVKM. The CDR3 region has the DNA TGTGCCAGTTACCGACAGGGGGGAAACACTGAAGCTTTCTTT. Translation gives CASYRQGGNTEAFF. The variable domain in full, with the rest retrieved from reference TRBV28 and TRBJ1-1, is DVKVTQSSRYLVKRTGEKVFLECVQDMDHENMFWYRQDPGLGLRLIYFSYDVKMKEKGDIPEGYSVSREKKERFSLILESASTNQTSMYLCASYRQGGNTEAFFGQGTRLTVV.